Included here is one T cell receptor beta chain sequence, with context. The target of this receptor is not known. The input lacks base qualities; no much larger clone sits a single base away. The collaborating institutions used their own protocols to collect whole blood in K2EDTA tubes. For TCRbeta analysis, collaborators shipped samples in one of three forms: frozen whole blood, isolated PBMCs, or DNA extracted from either of those sample types. The CDR3 spans 13 residues, from the cysteine through the phenylalanine. The read is trimmed to its CDR3 DNA, 39 bases read in frame from base 1. CDR1 and CDR2 are drawn from the germline V gene: MDHEN, SYDVKM. V gives up 2 bases and J gives up 4 bases, and the segment between their germline ends measures 8 bases. TCRbeta CDR3 regions were amplified from genomic DNA using the immunoSEQ Assay, a bias-controlled multiplex PCR. The source study handled its data this way. Nucleated cell counts per sample were estimated from amplification of reference gene primers within the assay. Sequence reads were collapsed and filtered to measure the absolute abundance of every unique TCRbeta CDR3 rearrangement. For each sample, productive Simpson clonality was calculated as the square root of Simpson's diversity index over productive rearrangements. Imported from immuneACCESS, the table was reduced by TCRdb to in-frame sequences with V and J called. These copies leave out some clones; in studies compared against another copy, an unresolved V gene accounts for under half, and the cause of the remainder is not known. V, J and clone size derive from that table, while D and trimming were established from the DNA sequence. The sample table records some 250,000 clones; less than 85% of these occur just once. The ten largest account for around 2.9% of the sample.

The source of the sample is a study of blood T cell repertoires in COVID-19 (dated by TCRdb to the early 2020s). Study-level background: The collaborator samples originated in the United States, Italy and Spain and spanned the acute and convalescent phases of COVID-19. The sample metadata nearly always contained a de-identified subject ID, COVID-19 status, age in years and sex. The repertoires were released in a freely available public database meant as a resource for research on the immune response to SARS-CoV-2. Where available, HLA class I and class II types were obtained from metadata supplied by the sample provider rather than from assay-based typing. The prospective study material was composed of cDNA or gDNA derived from T cells, B-cell-depleted T cells, or PBMCs. The dataset comprised deeply sampled blood TCRbeta repertoires from subjects exposed to, actively infected with, or recovered from COVID-19. The samples were drawn from two sources: the first 160 participants of the ongoing ImmuneRACE study, and 1,000 to 1,500 subjects contributed by 6 global collaborators.

Paper-wide results and their limitations: Clinical and demographic metadata were provided uncurated, with the amount varying by source and participant.

The origin of this receptor is a woman aged 18-30 years with acute or convalescent COVID-19. The rearrangement combines TRBV28 with TRBJ1-2; the D gene is unclear. The sample comprised peripheral blood. The DNA reads as follows: TGTGCCAGCAGTTTAGAGGCAAGCTATGGCTACACCTTC. Translated, it gives CASSLEASYGYTF.